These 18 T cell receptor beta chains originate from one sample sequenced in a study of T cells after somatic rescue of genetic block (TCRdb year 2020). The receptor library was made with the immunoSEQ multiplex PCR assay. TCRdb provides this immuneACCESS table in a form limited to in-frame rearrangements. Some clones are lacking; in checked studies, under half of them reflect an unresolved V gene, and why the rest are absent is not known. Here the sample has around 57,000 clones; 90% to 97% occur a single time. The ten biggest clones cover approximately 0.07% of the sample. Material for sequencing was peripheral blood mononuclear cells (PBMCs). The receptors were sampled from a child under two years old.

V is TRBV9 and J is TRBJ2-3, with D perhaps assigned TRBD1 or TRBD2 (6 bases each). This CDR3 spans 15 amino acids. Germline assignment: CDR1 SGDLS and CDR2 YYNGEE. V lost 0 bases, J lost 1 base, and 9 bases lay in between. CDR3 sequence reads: CASSVERGGTDTQYF. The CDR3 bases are TGTGCCAGCAGCGTAGAGAGGGGGGGCACAGATACGCAGTATTTT.

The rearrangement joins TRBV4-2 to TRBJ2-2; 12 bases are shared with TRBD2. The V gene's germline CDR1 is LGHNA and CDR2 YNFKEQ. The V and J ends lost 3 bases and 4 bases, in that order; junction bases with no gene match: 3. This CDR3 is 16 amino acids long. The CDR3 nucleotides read TGTGCCAGCAGCCATGGGACTAGCGGGTTCACCGGGGAGCTGTTTTTT. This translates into CASSHGTSGFTGELFF.

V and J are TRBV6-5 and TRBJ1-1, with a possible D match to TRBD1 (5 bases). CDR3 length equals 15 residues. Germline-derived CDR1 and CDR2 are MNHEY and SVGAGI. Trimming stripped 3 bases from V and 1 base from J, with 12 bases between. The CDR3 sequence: CASSYDWRGNTEAFF. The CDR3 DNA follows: TGTGCCAGCAGTTATGACTGGAGGGGGAACACTGAAGCTTTCTTT.

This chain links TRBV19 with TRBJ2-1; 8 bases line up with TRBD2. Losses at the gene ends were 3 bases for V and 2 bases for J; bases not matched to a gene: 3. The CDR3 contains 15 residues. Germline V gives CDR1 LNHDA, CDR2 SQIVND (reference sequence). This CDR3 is CASSILAGTYNEQFF. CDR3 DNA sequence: TGTGCCAGTAGTATCTTAGCGGGGACCTACAATGAGCAGTTCTTC.

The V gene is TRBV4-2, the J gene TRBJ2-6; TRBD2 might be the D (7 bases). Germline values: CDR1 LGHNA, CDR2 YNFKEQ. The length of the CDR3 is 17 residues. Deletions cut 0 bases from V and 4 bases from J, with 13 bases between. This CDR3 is CASSQDWGGRGANVLTF. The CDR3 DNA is TGTGCCAGCAGCCAAGATTGGGGGGGGCGCGGGGCCAACGTCCTGACTTTC.

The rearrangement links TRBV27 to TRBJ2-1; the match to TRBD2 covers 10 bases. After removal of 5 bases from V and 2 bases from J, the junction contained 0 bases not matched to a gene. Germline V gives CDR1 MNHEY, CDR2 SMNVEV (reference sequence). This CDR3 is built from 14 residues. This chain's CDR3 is CASSSGRAYNEQFF. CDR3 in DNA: TGTGCCAGCAGTAGCGGGAGGGCCTACAATGAGCAGTTCTTC.

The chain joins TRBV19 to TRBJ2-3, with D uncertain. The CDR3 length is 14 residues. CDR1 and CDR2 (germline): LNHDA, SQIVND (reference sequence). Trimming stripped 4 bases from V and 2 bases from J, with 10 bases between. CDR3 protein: CASSTRVLTDTQYF. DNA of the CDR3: TGTGCCAGTAGTACCCGGGTTCTCACAGATACGCAGTATTTT. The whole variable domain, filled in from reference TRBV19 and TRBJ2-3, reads DGGITQSPKYLFRKEGQNVTLSCEQNLNHDAMYWYRQDPGQGLRLIYYSQIVNDFQKGDIAEGYSVSREKKESFPLTVTSAQKNPTAFYLCASSTRVLTDTQYFGPGTRLTVL.

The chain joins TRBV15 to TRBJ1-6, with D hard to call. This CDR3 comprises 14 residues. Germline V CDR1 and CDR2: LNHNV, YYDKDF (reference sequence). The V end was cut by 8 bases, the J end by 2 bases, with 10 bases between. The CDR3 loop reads CATRVGTYNSPLHF. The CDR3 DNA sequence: TGTGCCACCCGGGTGGGCACCTATAATTCACCCCTCCACTTT.

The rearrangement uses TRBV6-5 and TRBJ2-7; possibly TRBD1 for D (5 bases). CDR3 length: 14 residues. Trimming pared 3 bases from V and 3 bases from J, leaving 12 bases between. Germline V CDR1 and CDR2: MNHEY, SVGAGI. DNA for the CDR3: TGTGCCAGCAGTTATATTCAGGGTAACTACGAGCAGTACTTC. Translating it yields CASSYIQGNYEQYF.

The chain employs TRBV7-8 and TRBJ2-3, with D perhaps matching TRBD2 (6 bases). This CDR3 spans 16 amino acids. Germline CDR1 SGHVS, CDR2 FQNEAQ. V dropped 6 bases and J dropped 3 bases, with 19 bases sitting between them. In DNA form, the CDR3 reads TGTGCCAGCAGTCTAAGACGGCGGGATTCGACAGATACGCAGTATTTT. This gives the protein CASSLRRRDSTDTQYF.

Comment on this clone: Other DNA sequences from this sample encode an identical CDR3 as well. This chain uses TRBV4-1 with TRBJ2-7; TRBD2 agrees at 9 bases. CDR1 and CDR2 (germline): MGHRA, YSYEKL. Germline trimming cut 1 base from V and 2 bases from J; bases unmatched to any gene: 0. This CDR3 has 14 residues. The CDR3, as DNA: TGCGCCAGCAGCCAAGGGACTAGCGCCTACGAGCAGTACTTC. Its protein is CASSQGTSAYEQYF.

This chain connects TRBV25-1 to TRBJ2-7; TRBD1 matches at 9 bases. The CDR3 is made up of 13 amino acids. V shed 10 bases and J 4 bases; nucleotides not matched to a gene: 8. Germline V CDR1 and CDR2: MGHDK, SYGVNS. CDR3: CATRGQGFYEQYF. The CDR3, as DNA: TGTGCCACCCGGGGACAGGGTTTTTACGAGCAGTACTTC.

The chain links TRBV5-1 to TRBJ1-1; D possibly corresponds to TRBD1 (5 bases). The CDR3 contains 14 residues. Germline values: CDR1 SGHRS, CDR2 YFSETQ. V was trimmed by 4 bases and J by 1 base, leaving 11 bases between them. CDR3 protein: CASSQGVENTEAFF. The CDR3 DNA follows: TGCGCCAGCAGCCAGGGTGTTGAGAACACTGAAGCTTTCTTT.

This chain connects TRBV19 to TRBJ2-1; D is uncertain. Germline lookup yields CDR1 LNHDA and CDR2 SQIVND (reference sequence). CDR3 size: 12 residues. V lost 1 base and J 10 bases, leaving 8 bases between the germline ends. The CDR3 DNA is TGTGCCAGTAGTATAGGGAAGGCAGAGCAGTTCTTC. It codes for CASSIGKAEQFF.

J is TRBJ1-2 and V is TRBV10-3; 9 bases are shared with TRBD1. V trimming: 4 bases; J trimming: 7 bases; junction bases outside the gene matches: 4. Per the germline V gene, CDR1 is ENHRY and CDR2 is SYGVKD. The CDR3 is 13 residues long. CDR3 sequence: CAISGTGDFGYTF. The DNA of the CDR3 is TGTGCCATCAGTGGGACAGGGGATTTTGGCTACACCTTC.

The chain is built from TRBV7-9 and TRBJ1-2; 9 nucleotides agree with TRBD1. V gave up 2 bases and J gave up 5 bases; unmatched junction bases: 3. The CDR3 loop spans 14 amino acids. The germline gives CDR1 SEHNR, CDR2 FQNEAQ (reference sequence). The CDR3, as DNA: TGTGCCAGCAGCTTAACCGGGACAGGGTATGGCTACACCTTC. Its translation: CASSLTGTGYGYTF.

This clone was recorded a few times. The CDR3 spells CASSSVGGVTEAFF. The CDR3 DNA reads TGCGCCAGCAGCTCCGTCGGGGGAGTAACTGAAGCTTTCTTT. V usage is TRBV5-1 and J usage is TRBJ1-1; possible D gene TRBD1, 5 bases. The CDR3 length is 14 residues. Germline lookup yields CDR1 SGHRS and CDR2 YFSETQ. Trimming stripped 3 bases from V and 5 bases from J, with 14 bases between.

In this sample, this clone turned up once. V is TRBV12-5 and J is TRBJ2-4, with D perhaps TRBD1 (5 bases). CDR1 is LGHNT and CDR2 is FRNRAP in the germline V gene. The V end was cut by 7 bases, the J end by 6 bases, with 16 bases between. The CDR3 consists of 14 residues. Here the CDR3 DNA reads TGTGCTAGTGCCGCTACCAGGGTGGGAAACATTCAGTACTTC. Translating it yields CASAATRVGNIQYF.